The TCR beta chain under discussion was sequenced for a study of human T cells and chemical hapten exposure. The germline gives CDR1 MNHEY, CDR2 SVGEGT. V was clipped by 5 bases and J by 0 bases, with 11 bases between them. This CDR3 is 15 amino acids long. This clonotype was found a few times. Regarding time point: pre-sensitization, week 0. Noted treatment: therapeutic diphenylcyclopropenone sensitization with weekly scalp DPC. Blood was drawn before each patch test was applied. MiXCR, applied by TCRdb to the RACE reads, yields one record per CDR3 protein. Of about 120,000 distinct CDR3 sequences listed, roughly 14% are singletons.

The chain is built from TRBV6-2 or TRBV6-3 and TRBJ2-1; no clear D. The material was whole blood, obtained in connection with sensitization to the hapten diphenylcyclopropenone (DPC). The receptor was derived from a woman between 18 and 29 years old with alopecia areata. Some clones in this sample may be carry-over from other donors' samples. The CDR3 nucleotides read TGTGCCAGCAGTCTCTCGCAAAACTCCTACAATGAGCAGTTCTTC. It codes for CASSLSQNSYNEQFF.